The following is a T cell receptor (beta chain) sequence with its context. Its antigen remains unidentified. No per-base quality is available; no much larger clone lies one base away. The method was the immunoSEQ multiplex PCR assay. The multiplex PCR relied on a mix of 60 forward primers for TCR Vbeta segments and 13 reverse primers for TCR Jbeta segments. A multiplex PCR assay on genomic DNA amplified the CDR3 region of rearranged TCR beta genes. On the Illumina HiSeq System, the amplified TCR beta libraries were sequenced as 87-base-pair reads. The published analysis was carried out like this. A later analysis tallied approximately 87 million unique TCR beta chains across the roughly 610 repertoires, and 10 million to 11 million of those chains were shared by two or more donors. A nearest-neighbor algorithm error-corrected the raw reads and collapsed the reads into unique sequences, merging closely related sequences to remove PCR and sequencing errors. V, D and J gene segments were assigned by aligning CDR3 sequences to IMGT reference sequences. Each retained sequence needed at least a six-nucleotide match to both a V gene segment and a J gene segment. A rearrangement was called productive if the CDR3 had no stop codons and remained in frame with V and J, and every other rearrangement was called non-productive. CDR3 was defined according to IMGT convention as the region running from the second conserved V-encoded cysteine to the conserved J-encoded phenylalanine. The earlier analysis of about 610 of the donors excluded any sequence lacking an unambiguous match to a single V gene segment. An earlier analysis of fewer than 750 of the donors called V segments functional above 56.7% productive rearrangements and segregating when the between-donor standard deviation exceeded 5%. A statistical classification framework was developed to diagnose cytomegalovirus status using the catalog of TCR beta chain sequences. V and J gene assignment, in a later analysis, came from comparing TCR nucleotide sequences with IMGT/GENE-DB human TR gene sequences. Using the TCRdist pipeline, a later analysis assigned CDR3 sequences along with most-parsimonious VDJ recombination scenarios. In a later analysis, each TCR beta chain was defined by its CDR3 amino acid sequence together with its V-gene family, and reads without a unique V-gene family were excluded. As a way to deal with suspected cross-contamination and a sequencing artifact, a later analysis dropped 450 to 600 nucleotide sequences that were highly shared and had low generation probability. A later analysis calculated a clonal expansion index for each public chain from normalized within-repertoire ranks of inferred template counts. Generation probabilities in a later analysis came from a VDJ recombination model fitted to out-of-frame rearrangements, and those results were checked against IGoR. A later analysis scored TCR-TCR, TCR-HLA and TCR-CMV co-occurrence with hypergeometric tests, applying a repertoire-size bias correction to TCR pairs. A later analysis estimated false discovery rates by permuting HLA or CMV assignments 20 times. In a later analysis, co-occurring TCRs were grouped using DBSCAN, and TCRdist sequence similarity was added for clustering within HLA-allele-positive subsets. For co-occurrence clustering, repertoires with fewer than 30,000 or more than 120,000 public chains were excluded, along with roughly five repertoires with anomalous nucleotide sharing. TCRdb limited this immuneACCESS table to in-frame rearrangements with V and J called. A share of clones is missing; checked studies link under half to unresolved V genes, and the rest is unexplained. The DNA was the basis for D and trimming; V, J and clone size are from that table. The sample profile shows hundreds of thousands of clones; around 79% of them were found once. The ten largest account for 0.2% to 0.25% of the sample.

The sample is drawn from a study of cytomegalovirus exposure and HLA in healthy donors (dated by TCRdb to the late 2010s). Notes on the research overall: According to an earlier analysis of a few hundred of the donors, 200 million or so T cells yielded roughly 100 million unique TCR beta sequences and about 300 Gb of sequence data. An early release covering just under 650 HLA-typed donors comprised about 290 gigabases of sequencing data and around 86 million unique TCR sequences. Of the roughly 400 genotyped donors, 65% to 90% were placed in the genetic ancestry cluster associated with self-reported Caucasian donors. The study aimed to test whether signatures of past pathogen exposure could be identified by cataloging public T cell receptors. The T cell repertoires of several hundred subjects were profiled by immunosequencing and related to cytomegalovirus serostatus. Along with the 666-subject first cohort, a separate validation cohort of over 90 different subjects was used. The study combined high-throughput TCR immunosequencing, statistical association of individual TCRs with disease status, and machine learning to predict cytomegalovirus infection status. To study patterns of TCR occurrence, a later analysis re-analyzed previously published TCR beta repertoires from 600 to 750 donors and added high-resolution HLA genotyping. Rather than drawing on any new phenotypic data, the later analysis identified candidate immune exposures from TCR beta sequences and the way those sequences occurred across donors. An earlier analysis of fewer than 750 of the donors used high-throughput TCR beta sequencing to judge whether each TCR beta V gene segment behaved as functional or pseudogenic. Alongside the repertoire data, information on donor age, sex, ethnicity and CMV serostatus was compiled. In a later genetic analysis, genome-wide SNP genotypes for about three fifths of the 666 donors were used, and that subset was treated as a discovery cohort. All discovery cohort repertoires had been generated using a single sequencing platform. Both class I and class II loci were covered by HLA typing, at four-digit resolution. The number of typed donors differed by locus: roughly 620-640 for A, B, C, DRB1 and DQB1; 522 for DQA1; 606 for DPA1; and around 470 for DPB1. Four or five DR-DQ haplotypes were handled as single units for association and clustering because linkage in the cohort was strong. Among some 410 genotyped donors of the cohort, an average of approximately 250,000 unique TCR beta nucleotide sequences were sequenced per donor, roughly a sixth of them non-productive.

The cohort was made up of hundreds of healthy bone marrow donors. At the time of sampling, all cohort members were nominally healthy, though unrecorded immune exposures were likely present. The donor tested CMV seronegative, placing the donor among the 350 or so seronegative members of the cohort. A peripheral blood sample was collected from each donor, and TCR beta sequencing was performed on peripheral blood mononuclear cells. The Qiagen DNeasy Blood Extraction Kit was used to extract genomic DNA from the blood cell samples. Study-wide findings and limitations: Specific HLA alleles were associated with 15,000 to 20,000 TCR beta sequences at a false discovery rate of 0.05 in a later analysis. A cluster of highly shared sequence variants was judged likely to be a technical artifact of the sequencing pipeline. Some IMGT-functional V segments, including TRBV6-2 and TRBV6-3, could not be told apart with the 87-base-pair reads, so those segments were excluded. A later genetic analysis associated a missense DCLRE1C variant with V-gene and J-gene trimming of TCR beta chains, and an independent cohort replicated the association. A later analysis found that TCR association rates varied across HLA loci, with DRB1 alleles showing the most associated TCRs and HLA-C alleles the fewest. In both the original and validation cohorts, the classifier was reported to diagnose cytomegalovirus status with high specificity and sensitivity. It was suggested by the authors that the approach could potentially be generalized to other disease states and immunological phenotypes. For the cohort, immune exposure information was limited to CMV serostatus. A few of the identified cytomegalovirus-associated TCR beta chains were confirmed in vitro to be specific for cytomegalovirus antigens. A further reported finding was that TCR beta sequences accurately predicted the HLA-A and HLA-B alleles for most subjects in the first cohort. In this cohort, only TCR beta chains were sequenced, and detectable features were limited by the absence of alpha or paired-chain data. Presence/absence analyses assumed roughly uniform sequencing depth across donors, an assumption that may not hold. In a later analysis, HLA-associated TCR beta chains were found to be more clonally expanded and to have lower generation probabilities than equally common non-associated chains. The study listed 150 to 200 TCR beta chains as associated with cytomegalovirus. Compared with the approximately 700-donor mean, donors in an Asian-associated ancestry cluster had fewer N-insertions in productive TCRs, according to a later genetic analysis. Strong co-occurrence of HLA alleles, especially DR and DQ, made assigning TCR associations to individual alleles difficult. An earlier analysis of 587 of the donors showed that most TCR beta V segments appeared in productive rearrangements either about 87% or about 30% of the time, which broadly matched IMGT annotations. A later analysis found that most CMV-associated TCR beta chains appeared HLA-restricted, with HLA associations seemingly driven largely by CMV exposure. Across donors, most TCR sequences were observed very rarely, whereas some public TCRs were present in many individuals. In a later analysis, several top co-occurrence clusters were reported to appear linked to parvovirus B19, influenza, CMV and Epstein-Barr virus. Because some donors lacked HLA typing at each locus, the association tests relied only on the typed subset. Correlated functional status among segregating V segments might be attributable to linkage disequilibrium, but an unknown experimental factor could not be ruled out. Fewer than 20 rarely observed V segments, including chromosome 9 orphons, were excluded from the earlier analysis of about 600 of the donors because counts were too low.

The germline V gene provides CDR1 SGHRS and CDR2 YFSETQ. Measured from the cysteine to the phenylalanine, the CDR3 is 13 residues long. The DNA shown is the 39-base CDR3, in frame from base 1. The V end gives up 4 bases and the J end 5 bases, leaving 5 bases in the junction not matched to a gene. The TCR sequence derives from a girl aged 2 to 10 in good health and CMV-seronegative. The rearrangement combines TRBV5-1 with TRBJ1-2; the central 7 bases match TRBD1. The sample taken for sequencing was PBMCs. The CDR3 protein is CASSTGQTYGYTF. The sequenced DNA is TGCGCCAGCAGCACGGGACAGACTTATGGCTACACCTTC.